This entry lists 32 T cell receptor beta chains sequenced from one sample in a study of OX40 agonist ivuxolimab in advanced cancers. Clones were read by immunoSEQ multiplex PCR, and TCRdb kept only the in-frame ones, dropping some. The repertoire holds about 33,000 clones, with roughly 83% as singletons. Sequencing used CD4+ or CD8+ T cells sorted from blood, obtained in a trial of the OX40 agonist ivuxolimab. These TCRs come from an adult with an advanced solid tumor such as melanoma, head and neck, liver or kidney cancer.

This clone was recorded only once. The chain combines TRBV28 with TRBJ2-2; 12 bases are shared with TRBD2. The length of the CDR3 is 15 residues. Trimming removed 5 bases from V and 8 bases from J; junction bases left unmatched: 6. CDR1 is MDHEN and CDR2 is SYDVKM in the germline V gene. The CDR3 spells CASSPGLAGTGELFF. The DNA for the CDR3 is TGTGCCAGCAGTCCCGGACTAGCGGGAACTGGGGAGCTGTTTTTT.

The gene calls are TRBV6-4 and TRBJ2-3, with unresolved D. Trimming took 8 bases from V and 0 from J, leaving 12 bases between them. Germline CDR1 reads MRHNA; CDR2 reads SNTAGT. The CDR3 is 14 amino acids. The CDR3 loop is CASSRTASTDTQYF. As DNA, the CDR3 is TGTGCCAGCTCACGGACGGCTAGCACAGATACGCAGTATTTT.

This chain connects TRBV4-1 to TRBJ1-3; 7 nucleotides agree with TRBD1. V dropped 4 bases and J dropped 0; count of bases not matched to a gene: 6. This CDR3 has 16 amino acids. Germline CDR1 and CDR2: MGHRA and YSYEKL. The CDR3 spells CASSPGTVSSGNTIYF. The CDR3 coding sequence is TGCGCCAGCAGCCCAGGGACAGTAAGCTCTGGAAACACCATATATTTT.

The chain employs TRBV19 and TRBJ2-7; TRBD2 agrees at 8 bases. Germline loops: CDR1 LNHDA, CDR2 SQIVND (reference sequence). J was trimmed by 4 bases and V by 4 bases; bases with no gene match: 9. This CDR3 spans 15 amino acids. CDR3 region: CASSTLAGTAYEQYF. The CDR3 DNA sequence: TGTGCCAGTAGTACGTTAGCGGGAACAGCTTACGAGCAGTACTTC.

This chain links TRBV29-1 with TRBJ2-1; possible D gene TRBD1, 5 bases. The V and J ends lost 6 bases and 4 bases respectively, with 10 bases between them. The CDR3 extends over 12 amino acids. Germline assignment: CDR1 SQVTM and CDR2 ANQGSEA. CDR3 sequence (DNA): TGCAGCGTCAGAACAGGTTACAATGAGCAGTTCTTC. Translated, it gives CSVRTGYNEQFF.

The V gene is TRBV4-1, the J gene TRBJ2-1; 7 bases line up with TRBD2. With 4 bases clipped from V and 10 bases from J, the junction kept 10 bases outside the gene matches. CDR3 length: 14 amino acids. Germline V gene sequence: CDR1 MGHRA, CDR2 YSYEKL. CDR3 protein: CASSPPRENVEQFF. In nucleotides, the CDR3 is TGCGCCAGCAGCCCCCCGCGGGAGAACGTAGAGCAGTTCTTC.

In its sample, this clone was seen once. The chain combines TRBV9 with TRBJ2-2; no firm D call. V lost 3 bases and J lost 4, with 10 bases in between. There are 14 residues in the CDR3. Germline V gene data show CDR1 as SGDLS and CDR2 as YYNGEE. CDR3 in amino acids: CASSDGSGTGELFF. The CDR3 bases are TGTGCCAGCAGCGACGGTTCCGGCACCGGGGAGCTGTTTTTT.

This clone was observed a handful of times. The rearrangement joins TRBV6-6 to TRBJ2-5, with unresolved D. Trimming removed 2 bases from V and 0 bases from J, with 7 bases in between. The CDR3 runs to 14 residues. Per the germline V gene, CDR1 is MNHNY and CDR2 is SVGAGI (reference sequence). The CDR3 protein is CASSYRWDQETQYF. CDR3 DNA: TGTGCCAGCAGTTACCGGTGGGACCAAGAGACCCAGTACTTC.

The chain joins TRBV28 to TRBJ2-5; TRBD2 might be the D (6 bases). The CDR3 spans 16 residues. Germline V CDR1 and CDR2: MDHEN, SYDVKM. V lost 7 bases and J lost 1, with 19 bases in between. CDR3 DNA sequence: TGTGCCAGCACTAACGGGAAGGACGGGAGCCAAGAGACCCAGTACTTC. Translation: CASTNGKDGSQETQYF. Combining the CDR3 with reference TRBV28 and TRBJ2-5 gives the whole variable domain DVKVTQSSRYLVKRTGEKVFLECVQDMDHENMFWYRQDPGLGLRLIYFSYDVKMKEKGDIPEGYSVSREKKERFSLILESASTNQTSMYLCASTNGKDGSQETQYFGPGTRLLVL.

CDR3 region: CASSVEGESTDTQYF. CDR3 nucleotides: TGTGCCAGCAGCGTAGAGGGAGAGAGTACAGATACGCAGTATTTT. V usage is TRBV9 and J usage is TRBJ2-3; possible D gene TRBD2, 5 bases. V was pared by 0 bases and J by 3 bases, with 11 bases between. The germline V gene has CDR1 SGDLS and CDR2 YYNGEE. There are 15 residues in the CDR3.

This clone was seen once. The CDR3 loop is CASSVARAGVYNEQFF. In nucleotides, the CDR3 is TGTGCCAGCAGCGTAGCCCGAGCGGGAGTCTACAATGAGCAGTTCTTC. This chain uses TRBV9 with TRBJ2-1; 8 bases are a match to TRBD2. The germline V gene encodes CDR1 SGDLS and CDR2 YYNGEE. V lost 0 bases, J lost 3 bases, and 5 bases stayed unmatched. The CDR3 spans 16 residues.

The gene calls are TRBV29-1 and TRBJ2-2; 9 bases align to TRBD1. The CDR3 runs 14 residues. CDR1 and CDR2 (germline): SQVTM, ANQGSEA. The J segment lost 5 bases and the V segment lost 7 bases, leaving 8 bases of the junction unmatched. CDR3 bases: TGCAGCGCAGACAGGGGGACCGGAACCGGGGAGCTGTTTTTT. It yields the protein CSADRGTGTGELFF.

The V call is TRBV6-6, the J call TRBJ2-7; a weak D match, TRBD1 (5 bases). CDR1 and CDR2 (germline): MNHNY, SVGAGI (reference sequence). This CDR3 has 14 amino acids. Trimming stripped 1 base from V and 2 bases from J, with 9 bases between. Written as DNA, the CDR3 is TGTGCCAGCAGTTACTACCAGGGAACCTACGAGCAGTACTTC. This sequence encodes CASSYYQGTYEQYF.

V and J are TRBV19 and TRBJ2-1; D is unclear. Germline V gene lookup returns CDR1 LNHDA and CDR2 SQIVND (reference sequence). Trimming stripped 5 bases from V and 2 bases from J, with 13 bases between. The CDR3 is 15 residues long. The CDR3 loop is CASSVSVSPYNEQFF. The CDR3 DNA reads as TGTGCCAGTAGTGTAAGCGTGTCCCCCTACAATGAGCAGTTCTTC.

This sequence joins TRBV5-6 and TRBJ1-2; 9 nucleotides match TRBD1. Germline V gives CDR1 SGHDT, CDR2 YYEEEE. CDR3 size: 16 residues. Unmatched junction bases numbered 10, after V lost 5 bases and J lost 2 bases. The CDR3 sequence is CASSYPWDRVNYGYTF. In DNA, the CDR3 is TGTGCCAGCAGTTACCCGTGGGACAGGGTCAACTATGGCTACACCTTC.

V gene TRBV29-1 combines with J gene TRBJ2-3; 10 nucleotides align to TRBD1. J gave up 4 bases and V 7 bases, and 8 bases lay outside the gene matches. Germline V gives CDR1 SQVTM, CDR2 ANQGSEA. The CDR3 spans 14 residues. The CDR3 DNA is TGCAGCGCCACCGACAGGGGGCGACCAGATACGCAGTATTTT. Protein product: CSATDRGRPDTQYF.

As to this clone: An end of the junction does not agree with germline; a read error may underlie this. The gene calls are TRBV5-8 and TRBJ1-1; D is unclear. CDR1 is SGHTS, CDR2 YDEGEE, per germline. The CDR3 extends over 11 amino acids. Written as DNA, the CDR3 is TGTGCCAGCAGAGAGCACACCGAAGCTTTCTTT. Protein sequence: CASREHTEAFF.

The chain joins TRBV5-6 to TRBJ2-7; the D gene is possibly TRBD2 (6 bases). Germline values: CDR1 SGHDT, CDR2 YYEEEE. The CDR3 covers 15 residues. V lost 2 bases and J lost 0, with 12 bases in between. The CDR3 region is CASSFRTTSSYEQYF. Here the CDR3 DNA reads TGTGCCAGCAGCTTTCGGACGACTAGCTCCTACGAGCAGTACTTC.

J is TRBJ2-4 and V is TRBV29-1; D gene ambiguous. V lost 4 bases and J lost 0, with 10 bases in between. The CDR3 extends over 14 amino acids. Germline CDR1 SQVTM, CDR2 ANQGSEA. CDR3 in amino acids: CSVGGGQAKNIQYF. The CDR3 DNA sequence: TGCAGCGTTGGAGGTGGGCAAGCCAAAAACATTCAGTACTTC.

The chain recombines TRBV19 with TRBJ2-7; D remains unclear. The germline V and J ends were trimmed by 1 base and 2 bases, with 12 bases remaining between them. CDR1 and CDR2 from the germline V gene are LNHDA and SQIVND (reference sequence). The CDR3 is 15 residues long. Here the CDR3 reads CASSIGPTPAYEQYF. The DNA of the CDR3 is TGTGCCAGTAGTATAGGTCCGACACCAGCCTACGAGCAGTACTTC.

This clone was seen a few times. The genes are TRBV15 and TRBJ1-1; TRBD1 is a possible D gene (5 bases). The length of the CDR3 is 13 residues. Trimming removed 9 bases at V and 2 bases at J, with 13 bases between. Germline CDR1 reads LNHNV; CDR2 reads YYDKDF (reference sequence). The CDR3 nucleotides read TGTGCCACAGCTACAGGAGGAAACACTGAAGCTTTCTTT. Amino acid sequence: CATATGGNTEAFF.

The chain recombines TRBV9 with TRBJ2-7; 11 bases align to TRBD1. Germline-derived CDR1 and CDR2 are SGDLS and YYNGEE. The V and J ends lost 4 bases and 2 bases, in that order; junction bases with no gene match: 8. The CDR3 totals 16 residues. The CDR3 nucleotides read TGTGCCAGCAGCTCCAAAGCGGGACAGGGGGCCTACGAGCAGTACTTC. Its translation: CASSSKAGQGAYEQYF. Combining the CDR3 with reference TRBV9 and TRBJ2-7 gives the whole variable domain DSGVTQTPKHLITATGQRVTLRCSPRSGDLSVYWYQQSLDQGLQFLIQYYNGEERAKGNILERFSAQQFPDLHSELNLSSLELGDSALYFCASSSKAGQGAYEQYFGPGTRLTVT.

CDR3 nucleotides: TGTGCCAGCAGCTTAGAGGGGCCCGGGACGCAGTATTTT. Protein product: CASSLEGPGTQYF. The chain carries TRBV13 and TRBJ2-3; D possibly corresponds to TRBD1 (5 bases). V was trimmed by 1 base and J by 9 bases, leaving 11 bases between them. CDR3 length: 13 amino acids. Germline CDR1 PRHDT, CDR2 FYEKMQ (reference sequence).

The genes are TRBV4-3 and TRBJ2-1; TRBD1 aligns across 8 bases. V trimming: 0 bases; J trimming: 0 bases; junction bases outside the gene matches: 4. This CDR3 comprises 17 residues. The V gene's germline CDR1 is LGHNA and CDR2 YSLEER. Here the CDR3 DNA reads TGCGCCAGCAGCCAAGATCGGACAGGGAGCTCCTACAATGAGCAGTTCTTC. Translating it yields CASSQDRTGSSYNEQFF.

This chain joins TRBV11-2 and TRBJ1-2, with D maybe TRBD1 (6 bases). CDR3 size: 14 residues. V dropped 3 bases and J dropped 4 bases, with 12 bases sitting between them. Germline V gene data show CDR1 as SGHAT and CDR2 as FQNNGV. The CDR3 nucleotides are TGTGCCAGCAGCTTTAACGGGGGGGCCTATGGCTACACCTTC. Translated: CASSFNGGAYGYTF. Full variable domain (rest looked up from reference TRBV11-2 and TRBJ1-2): EAGVAQSPRYKIIEKRQSVAFWCNPISGHATLYWYQQILGQGPKLLIQFQNNGVVDDSQLPKDRFSAERLKGVDSTLKIQPAKLEDSAVYLCASSFNGGAYGYTFGSGTRLTVV.

This chain links TRBV9 with TRBJ1-1; D perhaps matches TRBD1 (6 bases). The V end was cut by 0 bases, the J end by 1 base, with 10 bases between. This CDR3 contains 15 residues. The germline gives CDR1 SGDLS, CDR2 YYNGEE. CDR3 residues: CASSVVAGANTEAFF. Written as DNA, the CDR3 is TGTGCCAGCAGCGTAGTGGCAGGGGCGAACACTGAAGCTTTCTTT.

The chain has TRBV2 and TRBJ1-2; possible D gene TRBD1, 6 bases. This CDR3 comprises 15 residues. Deletions cut 1 base from V and 3 bases from J, with 12 bases between. Germline CDR1 is SNHLY and CDR2 is FYNNEI. For the CDR3, the DNA is TGTGCCAGCAGTGAAGAAGGGGGGCTCGACTATGGCTACACCTTC. Its translation is CASSEEGGLDYGYTF.

J is TRBJ2-1 and V is TRBV15; D remains unclear. Germline CDR1 is LNHNV and CDR2 is YYDKDF (reference sequence). The CDR3 is made up of 15 amino acids. Trimming took 0 bases from V and 4 from J, leaving 10 bases between them. DNA of the CDR3: TGTGCCACCAGCAGAGAGCGGACGGGTTACAATGAGCAGTTCTTC. This sequence encodes CATSRERTGYNEQFF.

The chain couples TRBV2 to TRBJ2-1, with unresolved D. The CDR3 totals 12 residues. Looked up from germline, CDR1 is SNHLY and CDR2 is FYNNEI. V was clipped by 3 bases and J by 10 bases, with 10 bases between them. The CDR3 loop reads CASSEQVGEQFF. The CDR3 region has the DNA TGTGCCAGCAGTGAGCAGGTCGGGGAGCAGTTCTTC.

The V gene is TRBV19, the J gene TRBJ2-7; TRBD1 agrees at 9 bases. V shed 5 bases and J 2 bases; nucleotides not matched to a gene: 7. Germline CDR1 LNHDA, CDR2 SQIVND (reference sequence). The CDR3 length is 15 residues. The CDR3 DNA sequence: TGTGCCAGTAGTTCAGACAGGGGGGCGACCTACGAGCAGTACTTC. This gives the protein CASSSDRGATYEQYF.

The rearrangement joins TRBV12-5 to TRBJ1-2; TRBD1 is a possible D gene (5 bases). The CDR3 is made up of 15 amino acids. CDR1 and CDR2 from the germline V gene are LGHNT and FRNRAP. Trimming pared 5 bases from V and 3 bases from J, leaving 16 bases between. The CDR3 bases are TGTGCTAGTGGTCACAGTGGCGGGGGAGACTATGGCTACACCTTC. Translated, it gives CASGHSGGGDYGYTF.

This chain links TRBV15 with TRBJ2-7; 13 nucleotides line up with TRBD2. Per germline, CDR1 LNHNV and CDR2 YYDKDF (reference sequence). There are 17 residues in the CDR3. V dropped 0 bases and J dropped 6; count of bases not matched to a gene: 8. CDR3 nucleotides: TGTGCCACCAGCAGAGATAGGACTAGCGGGAGCACGGGCGAGCAGTACTTC. Translated: CATSRDRTSGSTGEQYF.